The 26 T cell receptor beta chains below were found in one sample sequenced in a study of blood T cells in healthy people across ages (dated by TCRdb to between 2014 and 2016). The library was prepared using 5' RACE. Sequencing was performed on an Illumina HiSeq 2500. The second PCR ran for about 6 to 12 cycles and used a J-beta primer mix along with a sample-barcoded 5' primer. TCRdb reran the public reads through fastp at Q25 and MiXCR, keeping productive beta chains. Records with the same CDR3 protein are collapsed into one entry carrying the most frequent genes and DNA. The sample data list 870,000 or so distinct CDR3 sequences, and more than 25% of these were observed just once. 17% of the sample comes from the top ten. The sample comprised blood. The receptors come from a woman of 80 years or more in good health.

This clonotype appeared many times. V gene TRBV6-1 combines with J gene TRBJ2-3; 8 bases map to TRBD2. The CDR3 extends over 16 amino acids. Germline CDR1 MNHNS, CDR2 SASEGT. V lost 4 bases, J lost 8 bases, and 14 bases stayed unmatched. CDR3: CASSAGSGTSFVTQYF. As DNA, the CDR3 is TGTGCCAGCAGTGCAGGCTCCGGGACTAGTTTCGTTACGCAGTATTTT.

This clonotype was observed at least ten times. The genes are TRBV20-1 and TRBJ1-5; 8 bases match TRBD1. Losses at the gene ends were 6 bases for V and 1 base for J; bases not matched to a gene: 8. The germline CDR1 and CDR2 sequences are DFQATT and SNEGSKA (reference sequence). This CDR3 contains 15 residues. The CDR3 region has the DNA TGCAGTGCCGGGGGAGGGGACAGGAGCAATCAGCCCCAGCATTTT. Residues: CSAGGGDRSNQPQHF.

This clonotype was seen only a few times. This rearrangement joins TRBV6-5 to TRBJ2-5; TRBD2 matches 9 bases. Trimming cost V 7 bases and J 5 bases; bases outside gene matches: 14. Germline loops: CDR1 MNHEY, CDR2 SVGAGI. This CDR3 region has 16 residues. Here the CDR3 DNA reads TGTGCCAGCACCAGGGGCGGGGGGGCCGGTCGTGAGACCCAGTACTTC. It is translated as CASTRGGGAGRETQYF.

The chain links TRBV4-3 to TRBJ2-2, with 8 nucleotides matching TRBD1. The CDR3 has 17 amino acids. Germline V gene data show CDR1 as LGHNA and CDR2 as YSLEER. Trimming removed 1 base from V and 2 bases from J; junction bases left unmatched: 6. Here the CDR3 reads CASSQGPGQVNTGELFF. DNA of the CDR3: TGCGCCAGCAGCCAAGGTCCGGGACAGGTCAACACCGGGGAGCTGTTTTTT.

In its sample, this clonotype was seen many times. The chain couples TRBV6-6 to TRBJ2-3, with 9 bases that match TRBD2. The germline V gene encodes CDR1 MNHNY and CDR2 SVGAGI (reference sequence). This CDR3 is 13 amino acids long. The trim removed 8 bases at V and 14 bases at J, leaving 14 bases unmatched. The CDR3 loop reads CASVGEAGGLRYF. CDR3 in DNA: TGTGCCAGCGTGGGCGAGGCGGGGGGGCTGCGGTATTTT.

In its sample, this clonotype was seen a few times. A read error is possible here, since a much larger clone lies one base away. The chain carries TRBV29-1 and TRBJ2-5; 8 bases are a match to TRBD2. The CDR3 spans 15 residues. Germline trimming cut 3 bases from V and 11 bases from J; bases unmatched to any gene: 17. Per germline, CDR1 SQVTM and CDR2 ANQGSEA. CDR3 coding DNA: TGCAGCGTTGAGGGCGGGGGGCCCTACTACAATGAGCAGTACTTC. Encoded protein: CSVEGGGPYYNEQYF.

This clonotype has ten or more counts. This chain uses TRBV6-2 or TRBV6-3 with TRBJ1-2; TRBD1 is a possible D gene (6 bases). Germline V lookup: CDR1 MNHEY, CDR2 SVGEGT. The length of the CDR3 is 14 residues. The V and J ends lost 2 bases and 5 bases respectively, with 12 bases between them. CDR3 sequence reads: CASSYETGGYGYTF. DNA of the CDR3: TGTGCCAGCAGTTACGAGACAGGAGGATATGGCTACACCTTC.

This chain connects TRBV20-1 to TRBJ1-5; 12 positions agree with TRBD1. The CDR3 is 15 amino acids. Germline-derived CDR1 and CDR2 are DFQATT and SNEGSKA (reference sequence). V was clipped by 3 bases and J by 6 bases; unmatched bases: 6. The CDR3 sequence is CSASSGTGGSQPQHF. CDR3 bases: TGCAGTGCTAGCTCTGGGACAGGGGGCAGTCAGCCCCAGCATTTT.

This clonotype was observed once. The genes are TRBV20-1 and TRBJ2-3; 11 nucleotides align to TRBD2. With 6 bases clipped from V and 0 bases from J, the junction kept 11 bases outside the gene matches. The CDR3 covers 17 residues. Germline lookup yields CDR1 DFQATT and CDR2 SNEGSKA (reference sequence). The chain's CDR3 is CSAEGGTSGASTDTQYF. The CDR3 DNA sequence: TGCAGTGCCGAGGGGGGGACTAGCGGAGCTAGCACAGATACGCAGTATTTT.

The chain couples TRBV28 to TRBJ1-6; TRBD1 might be the D (5 bases). There are 14 residues in the CDR3. In germline, CDR1 is MDHEN, CDR2 SYDVKM. Trimming took off 3 bases at V and 6 bases at J, with 9 bases between the two ends. DNA of the CDR3: TGTGCCAGCAGTTTCGGCAGGGCTAATTCACCCCTCCACTTT. Its protein product is CASSFGRANSPLHF.

This clonotype was counted at least ten times. The chain combines TRBV5-1 with TRBJ1-4, with a possible D match to TRBD1 (6 bases). The CDR3 runs to 14 residues. V was clipped by 5 bases and J by 4 bases, with 12 bases between them. The V gene's germline CDR1 is SGHRS and CDR2 YFSETQ. The chain's CDR3 is CASRQGGSNEKLFF. The CDR3 bases are TGCGCCAGCAGACAGGGAGGGAGTAATGAAAAACTGTTTTTT.

This clonotype showed up many times. The V and J genes are TRBV7-9 and TRBJ2-1; TRBD1 might be the D (5 bases). The CDR3 is 15 residues long. V was pared by 1 base and J by 9 bases, with 16 bases between. The germline CDR1 and CDR2 sequences are SEHNR and FQNEAQ (reference sequence). CDR3 loop: CASSLVQGMGSEQFF. The CDR3 nucleotides read TGTGCCAGCAGCTTAGTGCAGGGAATGGGTAGTGAGCAGTTCTTC.

This clonotype was seen only a few times. The chain couples TRBV4-2 to TRBJ2-1; D is unclear. Trimming stripped 0 bases from V and 4 bases from J, with 10 bases between. From germline, CDR1 is LGHNA and CDR2 YNFKEQ. The CDR3 is made up of 15 amino acids. CDR3 in amino acids: CASSQDRQVYNEQFF. The CDR3 nucleotides read TGTGCCAGCAGCCAAGATCGGCAGGTATACAATGAGCAGTTCTTC.

The rearrangement uses TRBV11-3 and TRBJ2-1; D might be TRBD1 (5 bases). The germline CDR1 and CDR2 sequences are SGHNT and YENEEA. V lost 4 bases, J lost 10 bases, and 11 bases lay in between. This CDR3 contains 12 residues. The CDR3 here is CASSYPGYEQFF. DNA of the CDR3: TGTGCCAGCAGCTATCCAGGGTACGAGCAGTTCTTC.

V is TRBV5-5 and J is TRBJ1-2; the D is unclear. The germline V gene encodes CDR1 SGHKS and CDR2 YYEKEE (reference sequence). V was clipped by 4 bases and J by 8 bases, with 18 bases between them. The CDR3 is 14 amino acids. Written as DNA, the CDR3 is TGTGCCAGCAGCCGCCGATTACAACGAATGGGCTACACCTTC. The encoded protein is CASSRRLQRMGYTF.

This clonotype has a count of ten or more. V is TRBV7-2 and J is TRBJ2-5; the D is unclear. This CDR3 contains 13 residues. Germline CDR1 and CDR2: SGHTA and FQGNSA. Trimming removed 7 bases at V and 5 bases at J, with 14 bases between. The CDR3 loop reads CASTRRVAETQYF. In DNA form, the CDR3 reads TGTGCCAGCACCCGTCGGGTTGCGGAGACCCAGTACTTC.

The CDR3 sequence is CASSLPPGNNQPQHF. The CDR3 region has the DNA TGTGCCAGCAGTTTACCGCCAGGTAACAATCAGCCCCAGCATTTT. The V call is TRBV28, the J call TRBJ1-5; D is unclear. The CDR3 has 15 amino acids. The germline CDR1 and CDR2 sequences are MDHEN and SYDVKM. V lost 2 bases and J 3 bases, leaving 11 bases between the germline ends.

Turning to this clonotype: With a much larger clone just one base away, this may be a read error. This chain links TRBV6-6 with TRBJ2-7, with TRBD1 matching over 8 bases. The DNA end is a closer match to TRBJ2-4, so the J assignment may be wrong. The CDR3 consists of 15 residues. Germline V lookup: CDR1 MNHNY, CDR2 SVGAGI (reference sequence). The CDR3 sequence is CASSYNDRGINIQYF. The DNA for the CDR3 is TGTGCCAGCAGTTACAACGACAGGGGTATAAACATTCAGTACTTC.

The table lists this clonotype with a few counts. This chain joins TRBV7-9 and TRBJ2-7; TRBD2 agrees at 14 bases. The V segment lost 7 bases and the J segment 6 bases; nucleotides outside the gene matches: 14. The germline V gene has CDR1 SEHNR and CDR2 FQNEAQ (reference sequence). The CDR3 consists of 17 residues. CDR3 protein: CASTKGTSGGRGSEQYF. DNA of the CDR3: TGTGCCAGCACCAAAGGGACTAGCGGGGGAAGAGGCTCCGAGCAGTACTTC.

There are many counts of this clonotype. The chain recombines TRBV6-2 or TRBV6-3 with TRBJ2-1; tentatively, D is TRBD1 (5 bases). Germline CDR1 MNHEY, CDR2 SVGEGT. The V gene lost 2 bases and the J gene lost 10 bases, with 9 bases spanning the gap. There are 12 residues in the CDR3. The CDR3, as DNA: TGTGCCAGCAGTTACAGGGGTTTCGAGCAGTTCTTC. This translates into CASSYRGFEQFF.

In its sample, this clonotype was seen a few times. The genes are TRBV3-1 and TRBJ2-3; perhaps TRBD1 as D (6 bases). The CDR3 contains 15 residues. Trimming stripped 0 bases from V and 4 bases from J, with 11 bases between. Germline V CDR1 and CDR2: LGHDT, YNNKEL (reference sequence). The CDR3 here is CASSQERQGSDTQYF. CDR3 nucleotides: TGTGCCAGCAGCCAAGAGAGGCAGGGGTCAGATACGCAGTATTTT.

CDR3 sequence: CASSLVFLTGGGQPQHF. CDR3 nucleotides: TGTGCCAGCAGTTTAGTGTTTTTGACAGGGGGTGGTCAGCCCCAGCATTTT. The chain has TRBV28 and TRBJ1-5, with 9 bases fitting TRBD1. CDR1 and CDR2 from the germline V gene are MDHEN and SYDVKM. The length of the CDR3 is 17 residues. Losses at the gene ends were 2 bases for V and 6 bases for J; bases not matched to a gene: 11.

Note on this clonotype: A much more abundant neighbour one base away suggests this may be a read error. The chain combines TRBV12-3 or TRBV12-4 with TRBJ2-5; 7 bases line up with TRBD2. The CDR3 runs 16 residues. Trimming cost V 3 bases and J 2 bases; bases outside gene matches: 9. The CDR3 is CASSFPNGGGQETQYF. The CDR3 DNA sequence: TGTGCCAGCAGTTTCCCGAATGGCGGGGGACAAGAGACCCAGTACTTC.

V is TRBV12-5 and J is TRBJ2-7, with TRBD1 as a possible D gene (6 bases). Matching the DNA end better, TRBJ2-5 makes the J call doubtful. The CDR3 length is 17 residues. Germline loops: CDR1 LGHNT, CDR2 FRNRAP. The CDR3 sequence is CASGFHPGTLFKETQYF. DNA for the CDR3: TGTGCTAGTGGTTTCCACCCCGGGACACTCTTCAAAGAGACCCAGTACTTC.

The chain is built from TRBV11-2 and TRBJ1-2, with a possible D match to TRBD1 (5 bases). Between the trimmed V and J ends, which lost 6 bases and 0 bases, there was a span of 17 bases. This CDR3 region has 16 residues. CDR1 and CDR2 (germline): SGHAT, FQNNGV. This CDR3 reads CASSQTSSGPNYGYTF. CDR3 bases: TGTGCCAGCAGTCAAACGTCCTCAGGGCCTAACTATGGCTACACCTTC.

This chain uses TRBV4-3 with TRBJ2-2; 9 bases match TRBD1. Trimming removed 1 base from V and 8 bases from J; junction bases left unmatched: 8. This CDR3 spans 16 amino acids. CDR1 is LGHNA and CDR2 is YSLEER in the germline V gene. The DNA of the CDR3 is TGCGCCAGCAGCCAAGCGGGACAGGGTCCTAGGGGGGAGCTGTTTTTT. This translates into CASSQAGQGPRGELFF.